This entry lists 7 T cell receptor beta chains sequenced from one sample in a study of cytomegalovirus exposure and HLA in healthy donors. Both 60 Vbeta primers and 13 Jbeta primers went into the PCR. Generated by immunoSEQ multiplex PCR, the TCRdb table keeps only in-frame clones and is missing some. The sample consists of some 120,000 clones, 60% to 85% of them appearing once. Material for sequencing was PBMCs. The receptors shown here come from a female donor in good health and CMV-seronegative.

The rearrangement joins TRBV5-4 to TRBJ1-2; a weak D match, TRBD1 (5 bases). There are 15 residues in the CDR3. With 4 bases removed from V and 6 bases from J, the gap between germline ends came to 19 bases. CDR1 is SGHNT and CDR2 is YYREEE in the germline V gene (reference sequence). DNA of the CDR3: TGTGCCAGCAGCCTCACCCCCCAGGGCGGGAATGGCTACACCTTC. Protein sequence: CASSLTPQGGNGYTF.

V and J are TRBV4-2 and TRBJ2-6, with TRBD2 identical over 14 bases. There are 21 residues in the CDR3. The J segment lost 3 bases and the V segment lost 0 bases, leaving 10 bases of the junction unmatched. CDR1 is LGHNA and CDR2 is YNFKEQ in the germline V gene. In DNA, the CDR3 is TGTGCCAGCAGCCAAGATCTAGGTGGACTAGCGGGGGGAAGTGGGGCCAACGTCCTGACTTTC. This gives the protein CASSQDLGGLAGGSGANVLTF.

This clone showed up just once. The V call is TRBV19, the J call TRBJ2-4; unclear D gene. CDR1 is LNHDA and CDR2 is SQIVND in the germline V gene (reference sequence). Trimming took 0 bases from V and 7 from J, leaving 7 bases between them. The CDR3 contains 13 residues. The CDR3 DNA is TGTGCCAGTAGTATAGAGGCCAGGAACATTCAGTACTTC. This gives the protein CASSIEARNIQYF.

The chain carries TRBV5-1 and TRBJ2-1, with D perhaps matching TRBD2 (7 bases). This CDR3 has 17 residues. Trimming removed 0 bases from V and 2 bases from J, with 15 bases in between. Germline V gene lookup returns CDR1 SGHRS and CDR2 YFSETQ. In DNA, the CDR3 is TGCGCCAGCAGCTTGGTTGGGGGGGGGCCGCCCTACAATGAGCAGTTCTTC. This codes for CASSLVGGGPPYNEQFF.

V gene TRBV7-8 combines with J gene TRBJ1-6; TRBD1 matches at 8 bases. V lost 1 base to trimming and J lost 9 bases; unmatched junction nucleotides: 8. The CDR3 runs to 16 residues. Germline V CDR1 and CDR2: SGHVS, FQNEAQ. CDR3 residues: CASSLETGVAGSPLHF. CDR3 nucleotides: TGTGCCAGCAGCTTAGAGACAGGGGTAGCAGGTTCACCCCTCCACTTT.

Turning to this clone: One junction end disagrees with the germline gene, perhaps due to a read error. At the DNA level, this CDR3 is encoded by other sequences in the same sample as well. This chain connects TRBV9 to TRBJ2-7; 8 positions match TRBD1. The CDR3 is made up of 13 amino acids. The germline V gene has CDR1 SGDLS and CDR2 YYNGEE. The CDR3 bases are TGCGCCAGCAGTGCCGGGACAGGTAACGAGCAGTACTTC. Amino acid sequence: CASSAGTGNEQYF.

This chain joins TRBV6-1 and TRBJ1-2, with D possibly being TRBD1 (6 bases). The V and J ends lost 6 bases and 6 bases respectively, with 14 bases between them. This CDR3 is 13 amino acids long. Germline V gives CDR1 MNHNS, CDR2 SASEGT. The CDR3 DNA reads as TGTGCCAGCAGAGAGGACAGTAGAAATGGCTACACCTTC. It encodes CASREDSRNGYTF.